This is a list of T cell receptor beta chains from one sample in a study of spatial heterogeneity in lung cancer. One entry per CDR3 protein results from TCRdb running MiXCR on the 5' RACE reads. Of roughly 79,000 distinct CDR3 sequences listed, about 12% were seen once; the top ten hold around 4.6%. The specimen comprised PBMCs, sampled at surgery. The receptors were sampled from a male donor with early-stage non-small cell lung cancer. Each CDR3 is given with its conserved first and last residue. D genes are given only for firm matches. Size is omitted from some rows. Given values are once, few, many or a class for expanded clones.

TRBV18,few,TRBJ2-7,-,CASSGTSSYEQYF,TGTGCCAGCTCGGGGACAAGCTCCTACGAGCAGTACTTC
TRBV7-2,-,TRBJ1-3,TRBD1,CASSTGGSGNTIYF,TGTGCCAGCAGCACAGGGGGCTCCGGAAACACCATATATTTT
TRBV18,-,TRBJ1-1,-,CASSLPNTEAFF,TGTGCCAGCTCACTACCTAACACTGAAGCTTTCTTT
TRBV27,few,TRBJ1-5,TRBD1,CASSSGQLNQPQHF,TGTGCCAGCAGTTCGGGACAGCTCAATCAGCCCCAGCATTTT
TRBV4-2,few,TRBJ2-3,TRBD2,CASSQGEAGAADTQYF,TGTGCCAGCAGCCAAGGTGAGGCGGGAGCAGCAGATACGCAGTATTTT
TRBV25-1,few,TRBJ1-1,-,CASSEYSKTEAFF,TGTGCCAGCAGTGAATACTCCAAGACTGAAGCTTTCTTT
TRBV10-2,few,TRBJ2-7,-,CASSEGLVWQYF,TGCGCCAGCAGTGAGGGGCTAGTCTGGCAGTACTTC
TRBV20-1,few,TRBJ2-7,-,CSAPIQLEQYF,TGCAGTGCCCCGATACAGCTCGAGCAGTACTTC
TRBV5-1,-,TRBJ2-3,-,CASSLDGANTDTQYF,TGCGCCAGCAGCTTGGACGGGGCAAACACAGATACGCAGTATTTT
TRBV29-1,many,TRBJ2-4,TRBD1,CSVEVTGGENIQYF,TGCAGCGTTGAAGTGACAGGGGGCGAAAACATTCAGTACTTC
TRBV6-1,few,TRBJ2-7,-,CASSAAGNYEQYF,TGTGCCAGCAGTGCCGCGGGCAACTACGAGCAGTACTTC
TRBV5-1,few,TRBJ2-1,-,CASSPVDNEQFF,TGCGCCAGCAGCCCCGTAGACAATGAGCAGTTCTTC
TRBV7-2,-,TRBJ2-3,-,CASRLGPLSTDTQYF,TGTGCCAGCAGACTGGGACCACTCAGCACAGATACGCAGTATTTT
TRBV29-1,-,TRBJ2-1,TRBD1,CSVPGGSSSYNEQFF,TGCAGCGTCCCAGGGGGCTCAAGCTCCTACAATGAGCAGTTCTTC
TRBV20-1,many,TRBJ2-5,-,CSASTPGETQYF,TGCAGTGCTTCGACCCCCGGGGAGACCCAGTACTTC
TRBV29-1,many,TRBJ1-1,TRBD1,CSVGGGTGVTEAFF,TGCAGCGTTGGGGGGGGGACAGGGGTGACTGAAGCTTTCTTT
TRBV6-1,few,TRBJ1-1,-,CASGWGLNTEAFF,TGTGCCAGCGGATGGGGGCTGAACACTGAAGCTTTCTTT
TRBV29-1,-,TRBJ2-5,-,CSVQGDQETQYF,TGCAGCGTTCAGGGTGACCAAGAGACCCAGTACTTC